This entry lists 21 T cell receptor beta chains sequenced from one sample in a study of early T cells in non-severe SARS-CoV-2 infection. TCRdb itself ran the 5' RACE reads through MiXCR, one entry per CDR3 protein. The sample lists 80,000 to 95,000 distinct CDR3 sequences; about 12% were seen once. The sequencing sample was made of whole blood. Receptors were obtained from an adult who was a healthcare worker with PCR-confirmed SARS-CoV-2 infection or an uninfected control (not recorded which).

V is TRBV6-2 or TRBV6-3 and J is TRBJ2-5; TRBD2 matches 8 bases. The J segment lost 9 bases and the V segment lost 6 bases, leaving 6 bases of the junction unmatched. The CDR3 has 12 residues. Germline V gene lookup returns CDR1 MNHEY and CDR2 SVGEGT. CDR3 protein: CASRTGTSSQYF. In nucleotides, the CDR3 is TGTGCCAGCAGGACCGGGACTAGTTCCCAGTACTTC.

The table lists this clonotype with many counts. The chain carries TRBV5-1 and TRBJ2-5; D assignment may be TRBD1 or TRBD2 (6 bases each). CDR1 is SGHRS and CDR2 is YFSETQ in the germline V gene. This CDR3 has 15 amino acids. V dropped 0 bases and J dropped 3 bases, with 12 bases sitting between them. Here the CDR3 reads CASSLEGGGEETQYF. CDR3 DNA sequence: TGCGCCAGCAGCTTGGAAGGGGGAGGAGAAGAGACCCAGTACTTC.

There are a few counts of this clonotype. This chain uses TRBV20-1 with TRBJ2-7; 10 bases match TRBD2. Germline CDR1 DFQATT, CDR2 SNEGSKA (reference sequence). The CDR3 is 13 residues long. Germline trimming cut 6 bases from V and 2 bases from J; bases unmatched to any gene: 4. The DNA of the CDR3 is TGCAGTGCAGGGACTAGCGAAACCTACGAGCAGTACTTC. Amino acid sequence: CSAGTSETYEQYF.

The table lists this clonotype with a few counts. This chain links TRBV6-1 with TRBJ1-3; perhaps TRBD1 as D (5 bases). V was cut by 5 bases and J by 2 bases, with 16 bases left in between. This CDR3 comprises 16 residues. The V gene's germline CDR1 is MNHNS and CDR2 SASEGT. The CDR3 loop reads CASSLRGDGAGNTIYF. The CDR3 nucleotides are TGTGCCAGCAGTTTACGGGGCGATGGGGCTGGAAACACCATATATTTT.

This clonotype was seen a handful of times. The gene calls are TRBV15 and TRBJ2-7; D not certain. Trimming cost V 0 bases and J 2 bases, with 5 bases left between them. This CDR3 contains 13 residues. Germline V CDR1 and CDR2: LNHNV, YYDKDF (reference sequence). The DNA of the CDR3 is TGTGCCACCAGCAGAGACGTAACCTACGAGCAGTACTTC. It yields the protein CATSRDVTYEQYF.

This clonotype turned up a few times. V usage is TRBV7-2 and J usage is TRBJ1-1, with a possible D match to TRBD1 (6 bases). The V end was cut by 5 bases, the J end by 5 bases, with 18 bases between. Looked up from germline, CDR1 is SGHTA and CDR2 is FQGNSA. The CDR3 contains 15 residues. Here the CDR3 reads CASSPHRAPTTEAFF. CDR3 DNA: TGTGCCAGCAGCCCCCACAGGGCCCCGACTACTGAAGCTTTCTTT. Looking up the rest from reference TRBV7-2 and TRBJ1-1 gives the full variable domain: GAGVSQSPSNKVTEKGKDVELRCDPISGHTALYWYRQSLGQGLEFLIYFQGNSAPDKSGLPSDRFSAERTGGSVSTLTIQRTQQEDSAVYLCASSPHRAPTTEAFFGQGTRLTVV.

This clonotype turned up a few times. At one end, the junction sequence differs from germline, possibly due to a read error. The rearrangement joins TRBV7-7 to TRBJ2-1; no firm D call. The CDR3 runs to 13 residues. The germline V gene encodes CDR1 SSHAT and CDR2 FNYEAQ (reference sequence). CDR3 bases: TGTGCTAGCAGCTTAGACCTGTACAATGAGCAGTTCTTC. Protein product: CASSLDLYNEQFF.

This clonotype was picked up a small number of times. The chain joins TRBV20-1 to TRBJ2-1; 11 bases fit TRBD2. CDR3 length: 15 amino acids. Per germline, CDR1 DFQATT and CDR2 SNEGSKA (reference sequence). Trimming took 0 bases from V and 7 from J; bases not matched to a gene: 5. The CDR3 is CSARDRGLADNEQFF. CDR3 nucleotides: TGCAGTGCTAGAGATCGGGGACTAGCGGATAATGAGCAGTTCTTC.

This rearrangement joins TRBV4-3 to TRBJ2-5; 7 nucleotides agree with TRBD2. CDR1 is LGHNA, CDR2 YSLEER, per germline. This CDR3 is 17 amino acids long. V trimming: 0 bases; J trimming: 4 bases; junction bases outside the gene matches: 11. The CDR3 protein is CASSQDLGGAPGETQYF. The CDR3 DNA sequence: TGCGCCAGCAGCCAAGATTTGGGAGGGGCTCCAGGAGAGACCCAGTACTTC.

This clonotype was detected a few times. The rearrangement joins TRBV29-1 to TRBJ2-7; the match to TRBD1 covers 10 bases. Germline assignment: CDR1 SQVTM and CDR2 ANQGSEA. Trimming removed 4 bases from V and 6 bases from J; junction bases left unmatched: 6. The CDR3 totals 13 residues. In nucleotides, the CDR3 is TGCAGCGTTGTCCGGGACAGGGGTCGCGAGCAGTACTTC. Translation: CSVVRDRGREQYF.

This clonotype was counted between two and nine times. The rearrangement links TRBV4-3 to TRBJ2-1; 11 nucleotides agree with TRBD2. CDR3 size: 19 residues. The germline CDR1 and CDR2 sequences are LGHNA and YSLEER. After removal of 0 bases from V and 7 bases from J, the junction contained 14 bases not matched to a gene. The CDR3 DNA follows: TGCGCCAGCAGCCAAGACCCTTTTAGCGGGAGGGCCCGGGTTAATGAGCAGTTCTTC. This gives the protein CASSQDPFSGRARVNEQFF.

The chain employs TRBV2 and TRBJ2-5; D possibly matches TRBD1 or TRBD2 (5 bases each). The CDR3 sequence is 13 residues long. Between the trimmed V and J ends, which lost 9 bases and 5 bases, there was a span of 16 bases. CDR1 and CDR2 (germline): SNHLY, FYNNEI. CDR3 in DNA: TGTGCCAGACAGATCCGGGGACCGGAGACCCAGTACTTC. Protein product: CARQIRGPETQYF.

This clonotype has a handful of counts. The V call is TRBV15, the J call TRBJ2-1; TRBD2 is a possible D gene (5 bases). The CDR3 spans 16 residues. Germline CDR1 reads LNHNV; CDR2 reads YYDKDF (reference sequence). The ends were cut back, 1 base at V and 0 bases at J, with 10 bases in the middle. The CDR3 DNA reads TGTGCCACCAGCAGAGGAGGCGGGTTCTCCTACAATGAGCAGTTCTTC. This sequence encodes CATSRGGGFSYNEQFF.

The rearrangement uses TRBV6-5 and TRBJ2-7; D not certain. V lost 5 bases and J lost 2, with 16 bases in between. Germline V gene data show CDR1 as MNHEY and CDR2 as SVGAGI. The CDR3 is made up of 15 amino acids. CDR3 region: CASSPGSGRAYEQYF. The DNA for the CDR3 is TGTGCCAGCAGTCCCGGATCCGGAAGGGCCTACGAGCAGTACTTC.

This clonotype was recorded many times. The chain links TRBV7-3 to TRBJ2-3; D is perhaps TRBD1 or TRBD2 (5 bases each). Trimming removed 2 bases from V and 6 bases from J, with 15 bases in between. Looked up from germline, CDR1 is SGHTA and CDR2 is FQGTGA. The CDR3 sequence is 15 residues long. The CDR3 here is CASSLRGGALDTQYF. The CDR3, as DNA: TGTGCCAGCAGCTTACGGGGTGGGGCATTGGATACGCAGTATTTT.

This clonotype was detected only a few times. V usage is TRBV6-1 and J usage is TRBJ2-1; D is possibly TRBD2 (6 bases). The CDR3 runs to 13 residues. Trimming removed 8 bases from V and 5 bases from J, with 13 bases in between. Germline V gene lookup returns CDR1 MNHNS and CDR2 SASEGT. The CDR3: CASHQAGNNEQFF. The CDR3 DNA sequence: TGTGCCAGCCATCAAGCGGGCAACAATGAGCAGTTCTTC.

This clonotype was seen a handful of times. The genes are TRBV18 and TRBJ1-5; D is ambiguous. Trimming took 1 base from V and 6 from J, leaving 10 bases between them. The CDR3 is 14 amino acids. Germline loops: CDR1 KGHSH, CDR2 LQKENI. CDR3 in DNA: TGTGCCAGCTCACCACTCGATCGCGGTCAGCCCCAGCATTTT. Amino acids: CASSPLDRGQPQHF.

This clonotype has more than one count but fewer than ten. The V gene is TRBV7-9, the J gene TRBJ1-4; D is ambiguous. CDR3 length: 12 amino acids. CDR1 SEHNR and CDR2 FQNEAQ come from the germline V gene (reference sequence). Trimming shortened V by 6 bases and J by 6 bases, and 8 bases separated the two germline ends. CDR3 loop: CASRRRDEKLFF. Here the CDR3 DNA reads TGTGCCAGCAGAAGGAGAGATGAAAAACTGTTTTTT.

This clonotype was seen at least ten times. The chain employs TRBV4-1 and TRBJ2-3; 9 positions match TRBD2. Looked up from germline, CDR1 is MGHRA and CDR2 is YSYEKL. V lost 0 bases and J lost 6; bases outside the gene matches: 13. This CDR3 is built from 18 residues. This CDR3 is CASSQEILAGIEVDTQYF. The CDR3 coding sequence is TGCGCCAGCAGCCAAGAAATACTAGCGGGTATTGAAGTCGATACGCAGTATTTT.

This clonotype was detected many times. The rearrangement links TRBV7-2 to TRBJ2-5, with D perhaps being TRBD1 or TRBD2 (5 bases each). V shed 2 bases and J shed 0 bases, with 13 bases lying between them. This CDR3 has 16 residues. CDR1 and CDR2 (germline): SGHTA, FQGNSA. CDR3 nucleotide sequence: TGTGCCAGCAGCTTAACAGGACGGCGGGACCAAGAGACCCAGTACTTC. It encodes CASSLTGRRDQETQYF. Drawing the rest from reference TRBV7-2 and TRBJ2-5, the complete variable domain is GAGVSQSPSNKVTEKGKDVELRCDPISGHTALYWYRQSLGQGLEFLIYFQGNSAPDKSGLPSDRFSAERTGGSVSTLTIQRTQQEDSAVYLCASSLTGRRDQETQYFGPGTRLLVL.

There are a few counts of this clonotype. This chain joins TRBV30 and TRBJ1-3, with D unclear. V was cut by 2 bases and J by 3 bases, with 8 bases left in between. CDR1 is GTSNPN, CDR2 SVGIG, per germline (reference sequence). CDR3 length: 13 residues. Here the CDR3 reads CAWSTWGGNTIYF. The CDR3 nucleotides read TGTGCCTGGAGTACCTGGGGTGGAAACACCATATATTTT.